Listed below are T cell receptor beta chains from one sample, sequenced in a study of T cell responses to AZD1222 COVID-19 vaccine. Sequencing used immunoSEQ multiplex PCR; TCRdb keeps in-frame clones, though not all of them. Among roughly 150,000 clones, around 93% were seen once, and the ten largest hold 2% to 2.5%. The sequences come from peripheral blood, collected on day 0 of AZD1222 vaccination. These receptors came from an adult in good health. The CDR3 runs from the conserved cysteine through the conserved F or W. The D gene is left open where the match is weak. Size is stated for part of the rows, as once, few or many counts, or as a class when the clone is expanded.

J gene,clone size,V gene,D gene,CDR3 DNA,CDR3 protein
TRBJ2-7,-,TRBV4-1,TRBD2,TGCGCCAGCAGCAGTAGGGCTAGCGGTAGCCACGAGCAGTACTTC,CASSSRASGSHEQYF
TRBJ1-2,-,TRBV6-6,TRBD1,TGTGCCAGCAGCCCGGACAGGGCCTATGGCTACACCTTC,CASSPDRAYGYTF
TRBJ1-2,-,TRBV7-2,-,TGTGCCAGCAGTCCGGGGGGGGCAGAGGGTGGCTACACCTTC,CASSPGGAEGGYTF
TRBJ1-3,-,TRBV4-1,-,TGCGCCAGCAGCCAACCTAAGGAACGGAACTCTGGAAACACCATATATTTT,CASSQPKERNSGNTIYF
TRBJ1-5,-,TRBV6-6,-,TGTGCCAGCCGATCAGACGGAAATCAGCCCCAGCATTTT,CASRSDGNQPQHF
TRBJ2-1,-,TRBV27,-,TGTGCCAGCAGTTCCGCATCCTCTAGTTCCAATGAGCAGTTCTTC,CASSSASSSSNEQFF
TRBJ2-3,-,TRBV14,-,TGTGCCAGCAGCCTAATACACAGAGGGCGGGTTGGGGATACGCAGTATTTT,CASSLIHRGRVGDTQYF
TRBJ2-3,-,TRBV28,TRBD1,TGTGCCAGCAGTTTTGCGGGACAGGGTCGAGATACGCAGTATTTT,CASSFAGQGRDTQYF
TRBJ2-1,-,TRBV11-2,-,TGTGCCAGCAGTTTTCTCAGGTACAATGAGCAGTTCTTC,CASSFLRYNEQFF
TRBJ2-2,once,TRBV5-5,TRBD1,TGTGCCAGCAGCTGGCGGACAGGGAGAGCCGGGGAGCTGTTTTTT,CASSWRTGRAGELFF
TRBJ1-2,-,TRBV27,-,TGTGCCAGCGGGGGGGGGAACCACTATGGCTACACCTTC,CASGGGNHYGYTF
TRBJ2-5,-,TRBV7-8,-,TGTGCCAGCAGCCGAGCGAGAGCACAGGAGACCCAGTACTTC,CASSRARAQETQYF
TRBJ1-1,-,TRBV7-3,-,TGTGCCAGCAGCTTAATGGCCGGTAGCACTGAAGCTTTCTTT,CASSLMAGSTEAFF
TRBJ2-3,once,TRBV3-1/TRBV3-2,-,TGTGCCAGCAGCGAGGGGGAGACTCCAGATACGCAGTATTTT,CASSEGETPDTQYF
TRBJ1-3,-,TRBV7-8,-,TGTGCCAGCAGCCCCAACGGAGGGGGTGGAAACACCATATATTTT,CASSPNGGGGNTIYF
TRBJ2-7,-,TRBV7-2,-,TGTGCCAGCAGCTTATGGGCGGGACGCTCCTACGAGCAGTACTTC,CASSLWAGRSYEQYF
TRBJ1-5,-,TRBV3-1/TRBV3-2,-,TGTGCCAGCAGCGACAGGATTAGCAATCAGCCCCAGCATTTT,CASSDRISNQPQHF
TRBJ1-3,-,TRBV6-2/TRBV6-3,-,TGTGCCAGCAGTTACACGGGAGTACAGAACACCATATATTTT,CASSYTGVQNTIYF
TRBJ2-7,-,TRBV5-1,TRBD1,TGCGCCAGCAGCTTGGCAGGACAGGGGGGACACGAGCAGTACTTC,CASSLAGQGGHEQYF
TRBJ1-6,-,TRBV9,-,TGTGCCAGCAGCGTAGGCTTCCAGGGGTCTCCTAATTCACCCCTCCACTTT,CASSVGFQGSPNSPLHF
TRBJ2-7,once,TRBV4-2,-,TGTGCCAGCAGCCAAGGCGACGGGATCTCCTACGAGCAGTACTTC,CASSQGDGISYEQYF
TRBJ2-2,-,TRBV7-3,-,TGTGCCAGCAGCTTTGAGGGAGGGAACACCGGGGAGCTGTTTTTT,CASSFEGGNTGELFF
TRBJ2-7,-,TRBV11-2,-,TGTGCCAGCAGCTTATTCGCAGGCGCCTACGAGCAGTACTTC,CASSLFAGAYEQYF
TRBJ2-5,-,TRBV9,-,TGTGCCAGCAGCGTAGCTAGCCTCCAAGAGACCCAGTACTTC,CASSVASLQETQYF
TRBJ2-5,-,TRBV18,TRBD1,TGTGCCAGCTCACCGGGGGGACAGGGCCAAGAGACCCAGTACTTC,CASSPGGQGQETQYF
TRBJ2-1,-,TRBV4-1,TRBD2,TGCGCCAGCAGCCAACAGGCCGGGGGGGTCTCCAATGAGCAGTTCTTC,CASSQQAGGVSNEQFF